This T cell receptor beta chain originates from a study of blood T cell repertoires in COVID-19. At the level of the study: Collection of acute and convalescent COVID-19 samples took place in the United States, Italy and Spain. T cells, B-cell-depleted T cells, or PBMCs provided the cDNA or gDNA that served as material.

CDR3 size: 15 residues. Germline loops: CDR1 SEHNR, CDR2 FQNEAQ (reference sequence). Trimming removed 1 base from V and 2 bases from J; junction bases left unmatched: 1. Under the authors' procedure: How many nucleated cells were present was estimated from reference gene primer amplification. Using immunoSEQ multiplex PCR, the repertoire was profiled, and TCRdb retains in-frame clones only, with some absent. That table supplies the V and J calls and clone size; D and trimming were determined from the DNA. Of about 290,000 clones in the sample, around four fifths were seen once. The chain has TRBV7-9 and TRBJ1-5; TRBD1 aligns across 8 bases. What was sequenced was peripheral blood. This receptor was identified in a woman aged 45 to 65 with active or convalescent COVID-19. The CDR3 coding sequence is TGTGCCAGCAGCTTAGAACAGGGGGGCAATCAGCCCCAGCATTTT. This codes for CASSLEQGGNQPQHF. The full variable domain, completed using reference TRBV7-9 and TRBJ1-5, is DTGVSQNPRHKITKRGQNVTFRCDPISEHNRLYWYRQTLGQGPEFLTYFQNEAQLEKSRLLSDRFSAERPKGSFSTLEIQRTEQGDSAMYLCASSLEQGGNQPQHFGDGTRLSIL.